Shown below are 20 T cell receptor beta chains from a single sample sequenced in a study of blood T cell repertoires in COVID-19. TCRdb's table, derived via immunoSEQ multiplex PCR, lists solely in-frame clones and lacks some. The sample has roughly 300,000 clones, 85% seen once. Sequenced sample: PBMCs or T cells enriched from blood (not recorded which). The receptor source for this set is a woman between 45 and 65 years old who had recovered from COVID-19.

V is TRBV2 and J is TRBJ1-2; a possible D gene is TRBD1 (6 bases). The length of the CDR3 is 15 residues. CDR1 and CDR2 from the germline V gene are SNHLY and FYNNEI. Trimming removed 5 bases from V and 2 bases from J, with 15 bases in between. As DNA, the CDR3 is TGTGCCAGCAGTAGACAGGCCCGAAGGAACTATGGCTACACCTTC. Residues: CASSRQARRNYGYTF.

The chain uses TRBV6-5 and TRBJ1-2, with 7 bases fitting TRBD1. CDR3 length: 15 residues. CDR1 and CDR2 from the germline V gene are MNHEY and SVGAGI. J gave up 6 bases and V 5 bases, and 12 bases lay outside the gene matches. The CDR3 here is CASSRTGALGNGYTF. The CDR3 DNA reads TGTGCCAGCAGTCGTACAGGGGCTTTAGGGAATGGCTACACCTTC.

This clone was seen once. The chain joins TRBV9 to TRBJ2-1; D possibly corresponds to TRBD1 (5 bases). The V end was cut by 3 bases, the J end by 5 bases, with 12 bases between. Per the germline V gene, CDR1 is SGDLS and CDR2 is YYNGEE. The CDR3 has 14 amino acids. DNA for the CDR3: TGTGCCAGCAGCGAGGGGTCCCGGAACAATGAGCAGTTCTTC. Its protein product is CASSEGSRNNEQFF.

The gene calls are TRBV5-6 and TRBJ1-2; TRBD1 matches 8 bases. Per germline, CDR1 SGHDT and CDR2 YYEEEE. V was pared by 3 bases and J by 7 bases, with 8 bases of the junction left unmatched. This CDR3 contains 14 residues. CDR3 sequence: CASSSVRGQGGYTF. Written as DNA, the CDR3 is TGTGCCAGCAGCTCTGTCAGGGGGCAAGGTGGCTACACCTTC.

The chain joins TRBV28 to TRBJ1-5; 11 bases are shared with TRBD1. The V gene end was trimmed by 6 bases and the J gene end by 6 bases; junction bases not matched to a gene: 1. CDR3 length equals 13 residues. Germline V CDR1 and CDR2: MDHEN, SYDVKM. CDR3 nucleotides: TGTGCCAGCAGAGGGACAGGGGGTCAGCCCCAGCATTTT. Translating gives CASRGTGGQPQHF.

The chain employs TRBV5-8 and TRBJ2-5; D perhaps matches TRBD2 (5 bases). Germline V CDR1 and CDR2: SGHTS, YDEGEE. Trimming cost V 7 bases and J 3 bases, with 13 bases left between them. The CDR3 has 13 residues. The CDR3 reads CASCRRTEETQYF. CDR3 bases: TGTGCCAGCTGCCGGAGGACCGAAGAGACCCAGTACTTC.

The chain couples TRBV10-1 to TRBJ1-2; D unresolved. The CDR3 contains 14 residues. Germline assignment: CDR1 WNHNN and CDR2 SYGVQD (reference sequence). Trimming stripped 11 bases from V and 6 bases from J, with 22 bases between. The DNA for the CDR3 is TGCGCCGGGCGGACTCGCCCCAGAAGGGATGGCTACACCTTC. It translates to CAGRTRPRRDGYTF.

The sample holds a few counts of this clone. This chain links TRBV5-4 with TRBJ1-2; 8 bases match TRBD1. This CDR3 spans 14 amino acids. V gave up 4 bases and J gave up 7 bases; unmatched junction bases: 9. Germline lookup yields CDR1 SGHNT and CDR2 YYREEE (reference sequence). The CDR3 DNA follows: TGTGCCAGCAGCCATCCGGACAGGGCGGGTGGCTACACCTTC. Its translation: CASSHPDRAGGYTF.

This sequence joins TRBV18 and TRBJ1-4; 8 bases align to TRBD1. Germline values: CDR1 KGHSH, CDR2 LQKENI. The CDR3 spans 15 residues. With V trimmed by 6 bases and J by 4 bases, 7 bases remained unmatched. The CDR3 nucleotides read TGTGCCAGCTCCCCCGGGACAGGCATTAATGAAAAACTGTTTTTT. Amino acid sequence: CASSPGTGINEKLFF.

The chain has TRBV6-1 and TRBJ2-2; a possible D gene is TRBD1 (5 bases). This CDR3 region has 16 residues. Germline V lookup: CDR1 MNHNS, CDR2 SASEGT. V was cut by 4 bases and J by 0 bases, with 12 bases left in between. CDR3 sequence reads: CASSGGAAANTGELFF. The CDR3 DNA is TGTGCCAGCAGTGGTGGGGCAGCCGCGAACACCGGGGAGCTGTTTTTT.

The CDR3 bases are TGCAGTGCTAGAGGACAGGACGCTTTCTTT. The encoded protein is CSARGQDAFF. The gene calls are TRBV20-1 and TRBJ1-1; tentative D call: TRBD1 (6 bases). Trimming cost V 1 base and J 11 bases, with 8 bases left between them. The CDR3 runs 10 residues. The germline CDR1 and CDR2 sequences are DFQATT and SNEGSKA (reference sequence).

The chain recombines TRBV5-1 with TRBJ1-2, with D perhaps matching TRBD1 (5 bases). The length of the CDR3 is 15 residues. Germline CDR1 is SGHRS and CDR2 is YFSETQ. V dropped 2 bases and J dropped 0 bases, with 11 bases sitting between them. The CDR3 sequence: CASSFDGTSNYGYTF. Written as DNA, the CDR3 is TGCGCCAGCAGCTTCGACGGGACTTCTAACTATGGCTACACCTTC.

V usage is TRBV23-1 and J usage is TRBJ1-3; D unresolved. TRBV23-1 is reported as an ORF; its role is uncertain. There are 15 residues in the CDR3. V lost 1 base and J 3 bases, leaving 10 bases between the germline ends. The CDR3 loop is CASSQFSNVGNTIYF. DNA for the CDR3: TGCGCCAGCAGTCAATTTAGTAATGTTGGAAACACCATATATTTT.

Worth noting for this clone: One end of the junction varies from germline; a read error may be responsible. This chain connects TRBV2 to TRBJ1-4; 8 bases align to TRBD1. The CDR3 has 15 residues. The germline CDR1 and CDR2 sequences are SNHLY and FYNNEI. In DNA form, the CDR3 reads TGTGCCAGCAGGGAAGAGGGACAGGCGAATGAAAAACTGTTTTTT. This translates into CASREEGQANEKLFF.

This chain links TRBV4-1 with TRBJ2-1, with D perhaps TRBD2 (7 bases). V was pared by 1 base and J by 9 bases, with 16 bases between. From germline, CDR1 is MGHRA and CDR2 YSYEKL. This CDR3 is 15 amino acids long. The CDR3, as DNA: TGCGCCAGCAGCCAAGGCTTTGGGGGGGCCGGTGAGCAGTTCTTC. Amino acid sequence: CASSQGFGGAGEQFF.

This rearrangement joins TRBV9 to TRBJ2-3; D is unresolved. V lost 0 bases and J 4 bases, leaving 6 bases between the germline ends. This CDR3 spans 13 amino acids. Germline CDR1 and CDR2: SGDLS and YYNGEE. CDR3 nucleotide sequence: TGTGCCAGCAGCGTAGATAAGCCAGATACGCAGTATTTT. This gives the protein CASSVDKPDTQYF.

This clone has more than one count but fewer than ten. This sample includes further DNA sequences coding for the same CDR3. V is TRBV10-2 and J is TRBJ1-1; D unclear. The germline V gene has CDR1 WSHSY and CDR2 SAAADI. V was pared by 3 bases and J by 3 bases, with 8 bases between. The CDR3 is 13 amino acids. CDR3 protein: CASSDQDYTEAFF. The CDR3 nucleotides read TGCGCCAGCAGTGACCAGGACTACACTGAAGCTTTCTTT.

V and J are TRBV18 and TRBJ1-4; 11 bases align to TRBD1. This CDR3 has 16 residues. Trimming cost V 6 bases and J 5 bases; bases outside gene matches: 8. The V gene's germline CDR1 is KGHSH and CDR2 LQKENI. The CDR3 nucleotides read TGTGCCAGCTCGTCCGGGACAGGGGGATCCAATGAAAAACTGTTTTTT. This codes for CASSSGTGGSNEKLFF.

V gene TRBV7-9 combines with J gene TRBJ1-3; the match to TRBD1 covers 8 bases. The length of the CDR3 is 16 residues. CDR1 is SEHNR, CDR2 FQNEAQ, per germline (reference sequence). V dropped 5 bases and J dropped 0; count of bases not matched to a gene: 6. CDR3 sequence reads: CASSPRGQVSGNTIYF. CDR3 in DNA: TGTGCCAGCAGCCCCAGGGGACAGGTCTCTGGAAACACCATATATTTT.

The J gene is TRBJ1-2, the V gene TRBV12-3 or TRBV12-4; D may be TRBD1 (6 bases). The CDR3 totals 13 residues. V was cut by 6 bases and J by 6 bases, with 14 bases left in between. The CDR3 is CASRTATGHGYTF. In nucleotides, the CDR3 is TGTGCCAGCAGGACCGCGACAGGTCATGGCTACACCTTC.